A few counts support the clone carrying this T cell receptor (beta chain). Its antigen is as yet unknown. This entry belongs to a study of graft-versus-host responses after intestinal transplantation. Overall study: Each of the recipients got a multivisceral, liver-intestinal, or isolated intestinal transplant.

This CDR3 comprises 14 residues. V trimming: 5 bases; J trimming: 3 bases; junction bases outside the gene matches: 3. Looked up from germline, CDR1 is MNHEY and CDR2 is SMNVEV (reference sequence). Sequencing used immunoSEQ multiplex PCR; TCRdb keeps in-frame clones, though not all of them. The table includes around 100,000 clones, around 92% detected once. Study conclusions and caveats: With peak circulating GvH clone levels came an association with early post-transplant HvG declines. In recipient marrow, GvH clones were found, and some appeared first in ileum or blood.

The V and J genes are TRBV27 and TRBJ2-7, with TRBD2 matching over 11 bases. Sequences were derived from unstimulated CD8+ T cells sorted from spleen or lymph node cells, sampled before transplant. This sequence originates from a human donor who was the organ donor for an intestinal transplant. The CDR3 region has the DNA TGTGCCAGCAGTCCCGGGACTAGCGGCTACGAGCAGTACTTC. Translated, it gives CASSPGTSGYEQYF.